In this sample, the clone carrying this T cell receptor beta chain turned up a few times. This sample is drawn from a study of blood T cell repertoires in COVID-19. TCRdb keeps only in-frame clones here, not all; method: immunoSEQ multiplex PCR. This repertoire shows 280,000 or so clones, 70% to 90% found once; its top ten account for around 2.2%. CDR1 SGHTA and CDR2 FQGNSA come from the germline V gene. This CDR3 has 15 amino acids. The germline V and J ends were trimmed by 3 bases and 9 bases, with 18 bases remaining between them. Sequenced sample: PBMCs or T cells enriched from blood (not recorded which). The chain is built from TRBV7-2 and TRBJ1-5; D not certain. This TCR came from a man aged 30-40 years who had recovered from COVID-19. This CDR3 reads CASSLVDTRRRPQHF. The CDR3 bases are TGTGCCAGCAGCTTGGTCGACACCCGCCGTAGGCCCCAGCATTTT.